The 9 T cell receptor beta chains presented below share a single source sample, sequenced in a study of shared clonotypes between healthy human individuals. Naive CD8 isolation took CD45RO-negative cells positively selected for CCR7 and excluded terminally differentiated effector memory CD45RA+ cells. Profiled with immunoSEQ multiplex PCR; TCRdb holds only in-frame clones, not every one. The sample holds 650,000 to 800,000 clones; 90% to 95% are singletons and the top ten take about 24%. Sample: naive CD8+ T cells sorted from blood. All receptors come from a man aged 25-40 years in good health.

V usage is TRBV27 and J usage is TRBJ2-3; 9 nucleotides match TRBD1. This CDR3 region has 14 residues. Per the germline V gene, CDR1 is MNHEY and CDR2 is SMNVEV (reference sequence). Losses at the gene ends were 4 bases for V and 5 bases for J; bases not matched to a gene: 4. The CDR3 sequence: CASSSTGGQDTQYF. The CDR3 coding sequence is TGTGCCAGCAGTTCGACAGGGGGGCAAGATACGCAGTATTTT.

This chain uses TRBV12-5 with TRBJ2-2, with 7 positions matching TRBD1. The CDR3 covers 16 residues. J gave up 4 bases and V 5 bases, and 10 bases lay outside the gene matches. Germline values: CDR1 LGHNT, CDR2 FRNRAP. CDR3 protein: CASGPGPGQTTGELFF. DNA of the CDR3: TGTGCTAGTGGTCCTGGTCCGGGACAGACCACCGGGGAGCTGTTTTTT.

The rearrangement links TRBV6-5 to TRBJ1-4; D gene ambiguous. The CDR3 is made up of 14 amino acids. Germline V gene lookup returns CDR1 MNHEY and CDR2 SVGAGI. The V and J ends lost 6 bases and 7 bases respectively, with 15 bases between them. The CDR3 loop is CASRTTDSREKLFF. DNA of the CDR3: TGTGCCAGCAGGACCACGGACTCCCGTGAAAAACTGTTTTTT.

The chain joins TRBV15 to TRBJ1-1, with 9 positions matching TRBD1. This CDR3 has 18 residues. V lost 0 bases, J lost 0 bases, and 8 bases stayed unmatched. Germline V lookup: CDR1 LNHNV, CDR2 YYDKDF (reference sequence). The CDR3 here is CATSRDTRTGVVNTEAFF. CDR3 coding DNA: TGTGCCACCAGCAGAGATACTCGGACAGGGGTTGTGAACACTGAAGCTTTCTTT. Using reference TRBV15 and TRBJ1-1 for the parts outside the CDR3, the full variable domain is DAMVIQNPRYQVTQFGKPVTLSCSQTLNHNVMYWYQQKSSQAPKLLFHYYDKDFNNEADTPDNFQSRRPNTSFCFLDIRSPGLGDTAMYLCATSRDTRTGVVNTEAFFGQGTRLTVV.

The rearrangement uses TRBV30 and TRBJ2-7; the match to TRBD2 covers 12 bases. This CDR3 has 13 residues. Unmatched junction bases numbered 4, after V lost 3 bases and J lost 7 bases. CDR1 GTSNPN and CDR2 SVGIG come from the germline V gene (reference sequence). CDR3 bases: TGTGCCTGGAGGGTACTAGCGGGGGGAGAGCAGTACTTC. It yields the protein CAWRVLAGGEQYF.

V gene TRBV15 combines with J gene TRBJ2-7, with TRBD2 as a possible D gene (5 bases). Germline V gene lookup returns CDR1 LNHNV and CDR2 YYDKDF (reference sequence). V was shortened by 0 bases and J by 3 bases, with 12 bases between the two germline ends. This CDR3 region has 15 residues. The CDR3 coding sequence is TGTGCCACCAGCAGAGACCCGCTCGGGATCTACGAGCAGTACTTC. Protein: CATSRDPLGIYEQYF.

The V call is TRBV11-2, the J call TRBJ2-1; D unresolved. The V and J ends lost 3 bases and 1 base respectively, with 10 bases between them. Germline lookup yields CDR1 SGHAT and CDR2 FQNNGV. The CDR3 loop spans 15 amino acids. Written as DNA, the CDR3 is TGTGCCAGCAGCTTGCGTGGAGAGTCCTACAATGAGCAGTTCTTC. It translates to CASSLRGESYNEQFF.

J is TRBJ2-1 and V is TRBV6-5; tentatively, D is TRBD2 (6 bases). The CDR3 has 15 residues. The V end lost 0 bases, the J end lost 3 bases, and 9 bases lay between the germline ends. Germline V lookup: CDR1 MNHEY, CDR2 SVGAGI. CDR3 nucleotides: TGTGCCAGCAGTTACTCTGGCGGGGACTACAATGAGCAGTTCTTC. As protein: CASSYSGGDYNEQFF.

Remarks on this clone: A far larger clone lies a single base away; this is likely a read error. Other DNA variants within this sample encode the same CDR3. V usage is TRBV28 and J usage is TRBJ2-7; 11 nucleotides match TRBD1. The CDR3 has 14 amino acids. Germline V lookup: CDR1 MDHEN, CDR2 SYDVKM. V lost 5 bases, J lost 3 bases, and 3 bases stayed unmatched. The CDR3, as DNA: TGTGCCAGCAGTCCCGGGACAGGGGGCTACGAGCAGTACTTC. Its protein product is CASSPGTGGYEQYF.